One sample yielded the 27 T cell receptor beta chains listed below, sequenced in a study. TCRdb processed the RT-PCR reads anew with MiXCR; each CDR3 protein has one entry. Altogether hundreds of thousands of distinct CDR3 sequences are present, approximately 15% being singletons, with the ten largest covering about 3.6%. The sequencing input was memory CD4+ T cells from blood. These receptors all stem from a female donor in good health, serving as a healthy control.

The chain is built from TRBV12-3 or TRBV12-4 and TRBJ1-2, with D possibly being TRBD1 (6 bases). This CDR3 has 16 residues. Trimming cost V 6 bases and J 0 bases, with 17 bases left between them. CDR3 residues: CASSRWTDLSNYGYTF. Written as DNA, the CDR3 is TGTGCCAGCAGCCGATGGACAGACCTTTCTAACTATGGCTACACCTTC.

This clonotype was detected a few times. The chain couples TRBV12-3 or TRBV12-4 to TRBJ1-6; TRBD1 matches at 8 bases. This CDR3 is built from 14 residues. Unmatched junction bases numbered 5, after V lost 6 bases and J lost 7 bases. As DNA, the CDR3 is TGTGCCAGCAGACCGGACAGGGTAAATTCACCCCTCCACTTT. This translates into CASRPDRVNSPLHF.

The chain joins TRBV29-1 to TRBJ1-5, with D unresolved. Germline V gene data show CDR1 as SQVTM and CDR2 as ANQGSEA. The CDR3 runs to 14 residues. The V end lost 4 bases, the J end lost 2 bases, and 12 bases lay between the germline ends. DNA of the CDR3: TGCAGCGTTGCTCAGTCCTGGGGCAATCAGCCCCAGCATTTT. Its translation is CSVAQSWGNQPQHF.

There are a few counts of this clonotype. The CDR3 reads CASRGDRAVNGYTF. The CDR3 DNA follows: TGTGCCAGCAGAGGAGACAGGGCCGTGAATGGCTACACCTTC. The chain is built from TRBV7-2 and TRBJ1-2, with TRBD1 matching over 7 bases. This CDR3 region has 14 residues. Per the germline V gene, CDR1 is SGHTA and CDR2 is FQGNSA. With V trimmed by 6 bases and J by 6 bases, 10 bases remained unmatched. The whole variable domain, remainder taken from reference TRBV7-2 and TRBJ1-2, is GAGVSQSPSNKVTEKGKDVELRCDPISGHTALYWYRQSLGQGLEFLIYFQGNSAPDKSGLPSDRFSAERTGGSVSTLTIQRTQQEDSAVYLCASRGDRAVNGYTFGSGTRLTVV.

This clonotype was counted a few times. The J gene is TRBJ2-1, the V gene TRBV29-1; either TRBD1 or TRBD2 may supply D (5 bases each). Germline loops: CDR1 SQVTM, CDR2 ANQGSEA. Deletions cut 4 bases from V and 3 bases from J, with 13 bases between. This CDR3 spans 14 amino acids. CDR3 sequence: CSVVRGVGYNEQFF. Here the CDR3 DNA reads TGCAGCGTTGTCCGGGGCGTAGGCTACAATGAGCAGTTCTTC.

This clonotype came up many times. The genes are TRBV4-1 and TRBJ2-7; TRBD2 matches at 11 bases. CDR3 length: 16 residues. V trimming: 0 bases; J trimming: 2 bases; junction bases outside the gene matches: 3. Germline CDR1 is MGHRA and CDR2 is YSYEKL. This CDR3 is CASSQEASGGTYEQYF. CDR3 nucleotide sequence: TGCGCCAGCAGCCAAGAGGCTAGCGGGGGGACCTACGAGCAGTACTTC.

This clonotype was observed at least ten times. The V call is TRBV7-6, the J call TRBJ2-3; 8 nucleotides align to TRBD2. CDR1 SGHVS and CDR2 FNYEAQ come from the germline V gene. Germline trimming cut 5 bases from V and 4 bases from J; bases unmatched to any gene: 5. The CDR3 is 14 residues long. This CDR3 reads CASSAAGEPDTQYF. CDR3 coding DNA: TGTGCCAGCAGCGCAGCGGGAGAACCAGATACGCAGTATTTT.

Points on this clonotype: The CDR3 end shows no conserved phenylalanine or tryptophan, and so a read error is likely. CDR3 protein: CASRLRDSGYNEQFL. The CDR3 DNA sequence: TGCGCCAGCAGGCTCCGGGACAGTGGTTACAATGAGCAGTTCTTA. This sequence joins TRBV5-1 and TRBJ2-1, with TRBD1 identical over 7 bases. J lost 4 bases, V lost 5 bases, and 9 bases had no gene match. This CDR3 comprises 15 residues. CDR1 SGHRS and CDR2 YFSETQ come from the germline V gene.

This clonotype was seen a handful of times. This sequence joins TRBV6-2 or TRBV6-3 and TRBJ1-2, with D uncertain. Deletions cut 4 bases from V and 7 bases from J, with 13 bases between. The CDR3 covers 13 residues. Looked up from germline, CDR1 is MNHEY and CDR2 is SVGEGT. The CDR3 sequence is CASSFAGSGGYTF. CDR3 DNA sequence: TGTGCCAGCAGTTTCGCGGGTTCAGGTGGCTACACCTTC.

The rearrangement joins TRBV24-1 to TRBJ1-1; 8 bases are shared with TRBD1. Germline V CDR1 and CDR2: KGHDR, SFDVKD. V was pared by 4 bases and J by 4 bases, with 7 bases of the junction left unmatched. This CDR3 is built from 15 residues. The CDR3 is CATSDPGTGRTEAFF. In DNA form, the CDR3 reads TGTGCCACCAGTGACCCCGGGACAGGACGCACTGAAGCTTTCTTT.

V is TRBV20-1 and J is TRBJ1-2; TRBD1 is a possible D gene (5 bases). CDR1 is DFQATT, CDR2 SNEGSKA, per germline (reference sequence). The ends were cut back, 4 bases at V and 2 bases at J, with 11 bases in the middle. This CDR3 spans 13 amino acids. The CDR3 loop reads CSAKEQGNYGYTF. The CDR3 nucleotides read TGCAGTGCTAAGGAGCAGGGCAACTATGGCTACACCTTC.

The chain is built from TRBV24-1 and TRBJ2-2, with 8 bases identical to TRBD1. The germline CDR1 and CDR2 sequences are KGHDR and SFDVKD. Losses at the gene ends were 5 bases for V and 6 bases for J; bases not matched to a gene: 10. There are 16 residues in the CDR3. The CDR3 nucleotides read TGTGCCACCAGTGTCTCAGGGGGCGTTTTTCCCGGGGAGCTGTTTTTT. The encoded protein is CATSVSGGVFPGELFF.

The table lists this clonotype with many counts. CDR3 sequence: CASSFGTGGSPLHF. The CDR3 region has the DNA TGTGCCAGCAGCTTCGGGACAGGGGGTTCACCCCTCCACTTT. The V call is TRBV7-6, the J call TRBJ1-6, with 11 bases identical to TRBD1. V lost 3 bases and J lost 9; bases outside the gene matches: 1. The CDR3 extends over 14 amino acids. The germline gives CDR1 SGHVS, CDR2 FNYEAQ.

This clonotype was found a few times. V gene TRBV29-1 combines with J gene TRBJ1-1; D is unresolved. This CDR3 spans 14 amino acids. Germline V gene sequence: CDR1 SQVTM, CDR2 ANQGSEA. V was cut by 8 bases and J by 4 bases, with 20 bases left in between. This chain's CDR3 is CSHLVGGPSTEAFF. CDR3 in DNA: TGCAGCCACCTAGTTGGCGGCCCGAGCACTGAAGCTTTCTTT.

Ten or more counts support this clonotype. This chain links TRBV18 with TRBJ2-3, with D hard to call. V was trimmed by 2 bases and J by 2 bases, leaving 11 bases between them. Germline V CDR1 and CDR2: KGHSH, LQKENI. The CDR3 runs 15 residues. The CDR3 protein is CASSPSYQSTDTQYF. The CDR3 coding sequence is TGTGCCAGCTCACCATCGTACCAGTCCACAGATACGCAGTATTTT. The variable domain in full, completed from reference TRBV18 and TRBJ2-3, reads NAGVMQNPRHLVRRRGQEARLRCSPMKGHSHVYWYRQLPEEGLKFMVYLQKENIIDESGMPKERFSAEFPKEGPSILRIQQVVRGDSAAYFCASSPSYQSTDTQYFGPGTRLTVL.

The table lists this clonotype with many counts. This chain connects TRBV10-2 to TRBJ1-1; D is unclear. Per germline, CDR1 WSHSY and CDR2 SAAADI. CDR3 length: 15 amino acids. Trimming removed 7 bases at V and 0 bases at J, with 15 bases between. The CDR3 nucleotides are TGCGCCAGCAAATCGGGCAGCCCGTTGAACACTGAAGCTTTCTTT. The encoded protein is CASKSGSPLNTEAFF.

The V and J genes are TRBV7-6 and TRBJ2-3; TRBD2 matches 11 bases. J gave up 5 bases and V 3 bases, and 13 bases lay outside the gene matches. The CDR3 is 18 residues long. Germline V gene lookup returns CDR1 SGHVS and CDR2 FNYEAQ. The CDR3 DNA sequence: TGTGCCAGCAGCTTCACGACACCGACTAGCGGGGAGGGAGATACGCAGTATTTT. It codes for CASSFTTPTSGEGDTQYF.

This clonotype appeared many times. The chain combines TRBV20-1 with TRBJ2-1; D might be TRBD2 (6 bases). Germline values: CDR1 DFQATT, CDR2 SNEGSKA (reference sequence). The V end was cut by 4 bases, the J end by 4 bases, with 14 bases between. The CDR3 runs to 14 residues. The CDR3, as DNA: TGCAGTGCTACCTCGGGTAGCGGTTACAATGAGCAGTTCTTC. It codes for CSATSGSGYNEQFF.

This clonotype has ten or more counts. J is TRBJ2-7 and V is TRBV29-1, with 7 bases matching TRBD1. CDR1 and CDR2 from the germline V gene are SQVTM and ANQGSEA. V shed 7 bases and J 2 bases; nucleotides not matched to a gene: 8. The CDR3 contains 13 residues. The CDR3 coding sequence is TGCAGCGCCAGGGACAGTGGGACCTACGAGCAGTACTTC. Amino acid sequence: CSARDSGTYEQYF.

The chain carries TRBV24-1 and TRBJ2-1; D gene uncertain. CDR3 length: 15 residues. The germline CDR1 and CDR2 sequences are KGHDR and SFDVKD. V lost 2 bases, J lost 7 bases, and 14 bases lay in between. CDR3 bases: TGTGCCACCAGTGATTCTGTATTGGAAGAGAATGAGCAGTTCTTC. Residues: CATSDSVLEENEQFF.

The CDR3 protein is CASSLDGGNSYNEQFF. CDR3 in DNA: TGCGCCAGCAGCTTGGATGGCGGGAACTCCTACAATGAGCAGTTCTTC. V is TRBV5-1 and J is TRBJ2-1, with a possible D match to TRBD2 (6 bases). The V gene lost 0 bases and the J gene lost 0 bases, with 10 bases spanning the gap. The germline V gene encodes CDR1 SGHRS and CDR2 YFSETQ. The CDR3 is made up of 16 amino acids.

V and J are TRBV27 and TRBJ2-7, with D possibly matching TRBD2 (5 bases). V was cut by 2 bases and J by 0 bases, with 11 bases left in between. Germline loops: CDR1 MNHEY, CDR2 SMNVEV (reference sequence). CDR3 size: 15 residues. The CDR3 DNA reads as TGTGCCAGCAGTTTAGGAGGATACTCCTCCTACGAGCAGTACTTC. It specifies CASSLGGYSSYEQYF.

The V gene is TRBV5-1, the J gene TRBJ2-1; weak D call: TRBD2 (6 bases). The CDR3 contains 15 residues. Trimming cost V 4 bases and J 5 bases, with 16 bases left between them. Per germline, CDR1 SGHRS and CDR2 YFSETQ. The CDR3 DNA is TGCGCCAGCAGCCCCGGGGGAACGGGGAACAATGAGCAGTTCTTC. Translated, it gives CASSPGGTGNNEQFF.

The V gene is TRBV4-1, the J gene TRBJ2-1; D possibly matches TRBD1 or TRBD2 (6 bases each). The germline V gene has CDR1 MGHRA and CDR2 YSYEKL. Trimming removed 4 bases from V and 10 bases from J, with 23 bases in between. This CDR3 region has 16 residues. In nucleotides, the CDR3 is TGCGCCAGCAGCCTTATGGGGGGCCTCGGCACCGGGGAGCAGTTCTTC. Protein sequence: CASSLMGGLGTGEQFF.

This clonotype was picked up a small number of times. This chain joins TRBV18 and TRBJ1-1; D call uncertain. The CDR3 loop spans 15 amino acids. Trimming pared 4 bases from V and 1 base from J, leaving 13 bases between. The germline V gene encodes CDR1 KGHSH and CDR2 LQKENI. CDR3 region: CASSRSREANTEAFF. The CDR3 region has the DNA TGTGCCAGCTCACGATCGAGGGAGGCGAACACTGAAGCTTTCTTT.

V usage is TRBV9 and J usage is TRBJ2-1; 9 bases line up with TRBD2. The junction had 7 bases not matched to a gene; V was cut back by 3 bases and J by 6 bases. This CDR3 contains 15 residues. The V gene's germline CDR1 is SGDLS and CDR2 YYNGEE. DNA of the CDR3: TGTGCCAGCAGCGACTGGGCGGGGGGGCTCAATGAGCAGTTCTTC. It is translated as CASSDWAGGLNEQFF.

This clonotype was seen repeatedly, ten times or more. An end of the junction differs from the germline gene, which may be a read error. The chain carries TRBV5-1 and TRBJ1-3; tentative D call: TRBD1 (5 bases). Germline values: CDR1 SGHRS, CDR2 YFSETQ. CDR3 length equals 15 residues. In nucleotides, the CDR3 is TGTGCCAGCAGTTTGGGGGACCTCTCTGGAAACACCATATATTTT. This encodes CASSLGDLSGNTIYF.